This T cell receptor beta chain was sequenced for a study of control samples from healthy donors and cancer patients. CDR3 length equals 13 residues. Per germline, CDR1 MNHEY and CDR2 SMNVEV (reference sequence). Trimming took 8 bases from V and 4 from J; bases not matched to a gene: 5. The protocol was immunoSEQ multiplex PCR, while the TCRdb copy is restricted to in-frame clones and leaves out a portion. The data contain around 85,000 clones, just under 95% of them singletons. Sequencing was done on a sample of blood. The rearrangement joins TRBV27 to TRBJ2-3; 8 bases match TRBD1. The origin of this receptor is a young woman in good health. In DNA, the CDR3 is TGTGCCAGCTGGACAGGGTTGGCAGATACGCAGTATTTT. Its translation is CASWTGLADTQYF.